This passage covers 23 T cell receptor beta chains from one sample sequenced in a study of blood T cells in healthy people across ages. Next came a second PCR, run for about 6 to 12 cycles, which used a sample-barcoded 5' primer along with a J-beta primer mix. In TCRdb, the 5' RACE reads were re-called with MiXCR into one record per CDR3 protein. The repertoire consists of 1,300,000 or so distinct CDR3 sequences, with roughly 59% occurring once and the leading ten covering 6.5% to 8.5%. What was sequenced was blood. The origin of the receptors is a man between 18 and 29 years old in good health.

The V gene is TRBV7-2, the J gene TRBJ1-2; 9 bases match TRBD1. This CDR3 is built from 15 residues. Germline values: CDR1 SGHTA, CDR2 FQGNSA. Unmatched junction bases numbered 3, after V lost 1 base and J lost 3 bases. In DNA, the CDR3 is TGTGCCAGCAGCTTAGTCGGACAGGGGTACTATGGCTACACCTTC. It specifies CASSLVGQGYYGYTF.

V and J are TRBV7-9 and TRBJ2-7, with TRBD1 identical over 7 bases. V shed 5 bases, J shed 2 bases, and the junction held 9 bases outside the gene matches. Germline V lookup: CDR1 SEHNR, CDR2 FQNEAQ (reference sequence). CDR3 length: 15 amino acids. Here the CDR3 DNA reads TGTGCCAGCAGCCAAACGGACAGGACTCCCTACGAGCAGTACTTC. It translates to CASSQTDRTPYEQYF.

This clonotype was counted only a few times. The chain combines TRBV6-6 with TRBJ1-2; D may be TRBD1 (5 bases). Per germline, CDR1 MNHNY and CDR2 SVGAGI (reference sequence). This CDR3 is built from 13 residues. V lost 6 bases, J lost 3 bases, and 11 bases lay in between. DNA of the CDR3: TGTGCCAGCAGGACCGACAGAGACTATGGCTACACCTTC. Translated: CASRTDRDYGYTF.

V and J are TRBV29-1 and TRBJ1-1; 7 nucleotides match TRBD1. CDR1 SQVTM and CDR2 ANQGSEA come from the germline V gene. This CDR3 is 11 amino acids long. V trimming: 7 bases; J trimming: 8 bases; junction bases outside the gene matches: 7. CDR3: CSGRPGQEAFF. CDR3 bases: TGCAGCGGCCGCCCGGGACAGGAAGCTTTCTTT.

The gene calls are TRBV20-1 and TRBJ1-2; D is unclear. The CDR3 length is 16 residues. The germline V gene has CDR1 DFQATT and CDR2 SNEGSKA (reference sequence). The germline V and J ends were trimmed by 3 bases and 0 bases, with 17 bases remaining between them. Written as DNA, the CDR3 is TGCAGTGCTAGCCCTCCAGGAGTATATTCTAACTATGGCTACACCTTC. The encoded protein is CSASPPGVYSNYGYTF.

The chain's CDR3 is CASSLPGTELTFF. The DNA for the CDR3 is TGTGCCAGCAGCCTTCCCGGGACAGAGTTAACTTTCTTT. The chain employs TRBV7-9 and TRBJ1-1; 7 nucleotides line up with TRBD1. After removal of 5 bases from V and 12 bases from J, the junction contained 12 bases not matched to a gene. In germline, CDR1 is SEHNR, CDR2 FQNEAQ (reference sequence). The CDR3 sequence is 13 residues long.

The count of this clonotype is one. This chain joins TRBV5-6 and TRBJ2-3, with unresolved D. The CDR3 runs 15 residues. Trimming removed 3 bases from V and 9 bases from J, with 20 bases in between. CDR1 is SGHDT, CDR2 YYEEEE, per germline. DNA of the CDR3: TGTGCCAGCAGCTCGGTGGGTCCGCAGGTTGGGACGCAGTATTTT. It encodes CASSSVGPQVGTQYF.

A remark on this clonotype: This may come from a read error, since a much larger clone is one base off. The CDR3 sequence is CTSSLDRQTYSSYEQYF. As DNA, the CDR3 is TGTACCAGCAGCTTAGATCGGCAAACCTACAGCTCCTACGAGCAGTACTTC. This chain connects TRBV7-2 to TRBJ2-7; D unclear. The V end lost 1 base, the J end lost 0 bases, and 16 bases lay between the germline ends. Looked up from germline, CDR1 is SGHTA and CDR2 is FQGNSA. This CDR3 region has 17 residues.

V usage is TRBV4-1 and J usage is TRBJ2-7; TRBD2 aligns across 13 bases. V was clipped by 8 bases and J by 6 bases; unmatched bases: 10. Looked up from germline, CDR1 is MGHRA and CDR2 is YSYEKL. The CDR3 runs 15 residues. CDR3 in DNA: TGCGCCAGCGGACCCTCACTAGCGGGAGGGAGCGAGCAGTACTTC. The encoded protein is CASGPSLAGGSEQYF.

This clonotype was recorded only once. The chain uses TRBV10-3 and TRBJ2-3; TRBD2 matches at 10 bases. With 6 bases clipped from V and 1 base from J, the junction kept 4 bases outside the gene matches. The CDR3 runs 15 residues. In germline, CDR1 is ENHRY, CDR2 SYGVKD. The CDR3 here is CAIRDTSGGTDTQYF. DNA of the CDR3: TGTGCCATCAGGGATACTAGCGGGGGCACAGATACGCAGTATTTT.

This rearrangement joins TRBV6-1 to TRBJ1-2, with a possible D match to TRBD1 (5 bases). This CDR3 spans 13 amino acids. Germline V lookup: CDR1 MNHNS, CDR2 SASEGT. CDR3 sequence (DNA): TGTGCAGACCGTGGGGCTCGCTCCTATGGCTACACCTTC. This translates into CADRGARSYGYTF.

A single count supports this clonotype. Germline and junction disagree at one end, which may indicate a read error. The CDR3 bases are TGCGCCAGCTGCCAAGATGCAGGGGGCATAGATACGCAGTATTTT. It yields the protein CASCQDAGGIDTQYF. The chain is built from TRBV4-3 and TRBJ2-3; TRBD1 matches at 8 bases. The CDR3 is 15 residues long. Germline V lookup: CDR1 LGHNA, CDR2 YSLEER.

CDR3 in DNA: TGCGCCAGCAGCCAAGATACCCTGGGACGGAATGGCTACAATGAGCAGTTCTTC. It is translated as CASSQDTLGRNGYNEQFF. The gene calls are TRBV4-1 and TRBJ2-1; TRBD1 or TRBD2 may be the D gene (5 bases each). The ends were cut back, 0 bases at V and 3 bases at J, with 18 bases in the middle. Germline V gene lookup returns CDR1 MGHRA and CDR2 YSYEKL. This CDR3 is 18 amino acids long.

The chain carries TRBV5-1 and TRBJ2-1, with 10 bases identical to TRBD1. This CDR3 region has 14 residues. The V and J ends lost 4 bases and 5 bases, in that order; junction bases with no gene match: 3. Germline assignment: CDR1 SGHRS and CDR2 YFSETQ. As DNA, the CDR3 is TGCGCCAGCAGCCGACAGGGGGCTCACAATGAGCAGTTCTTC. It specifies CASSRQGAHNEQFF.

This clonotype was observed a handful of times. The chain couples TRBV20-1 to TRBJ2-7; 11 positions agree with TRBD2. The germline V gene encodes CDR1 DFQATT and CDR2 SNEGSKA (reference sequence). V was clipped by 3 bases and J by 0 bases; unmatched bases: 13. This CDR3 contains 18 residues. The CDR3 region is CSASSTSGSFWNSYEQYF. CDR3 nucleotide sequence: TGCAGTGCTAGTTCTACTAGCGGGAGTTTCTGGAACTCCTACGAGCAGTACTTC.

In the case of this clonotype: A read error may account for a junction end that differs from germline. The chain joins TRBV25-1 to TRBJ1-2, with no clear D. CDR1 and CDR2 from the germline V gene are MGHDK and SYGVNS. This CDR3 is built from 13 residues. CDR3 amino acids: CASSESGNFGYTF. For the CDR3, the DNA is TGTGCCAGCAGTGAATCTGGTAACTTTGGCTACACCTTC.

The gene calls are TRBV7-2 and TRBJ1-2; tentative D call: TRBD1 (5 bases). This CDR3 contains 15 residues. Trimming left V 1 base short and J 4 bases short, with 13 bases between. From germline, CDR1 is SGHTA and CDR2 FQGNSA. The CDR3 bases are TGTGCCAGCAGCTTAGGTTCCGCGCAGGGCTATGGCTACACCTTC. Translation: CASSLGSAQGYGYTF.

This chain uses TRBV5-1 with TRBJ2-1; TRBD1 is a possible D gene (6 bases). The CDR3 covers 15 residues. V dropped 2 bases and J dropped 3 bases, with 12 bases sitting between them. The germline CDR1 and CDR2 sequences are SGHRS and YFSETQ. The CDR3 protein is CASSFGLGGYNEQFF. The CDR3 bases are TGCGCCAGCAGCTTCGGGCTAGGGGGCTACAATGAGCAGTTCTTC.

The chain links TRBV3-1 to TRBJ1-1, with D possibly TRBD1 on 6 matching bases. Germline CDR1 reads LGHDT; CDR2 reads YNNKEL (reference sequence). CDR3 length: 15 residues. V lost 5 bases and J 5 bases, leaving 18 bases between the germline ends. The CDR3 reads CASSVKLQGGTEAFF. DNA for the CDR3: TGTGCCAGCAGCGTCAAATTACAGGGTGGGACTGAAGCTTTCTTT.

The chain combines TRBV27 with TRBJ2-1, with 7 bases that match TRBD2. The J call may be faulty, since TRBJ2-7 better matches the DNA end. This CDR3 is 15 amino acids long. CDR1 MNHEY and CDR2 SMNVEV come from the germline V gene (reference sequence). The CDR3 region has the DNA TGTGCCAGCAGTCCGCCGCGGGGGAACTTCTACGAGCAGTACTTC. Protein sequence: CASSPPRGNFYEQYF.

This clonotype was counted only a few times. V usage is TRBV28 and J usage is TRBJ2-5; unclear D gene. The CDR3 has 12 amino acids. CDR1 and CDR2 from the germline V gene are MDHEN and SYDVKM. The V end lost 6 bases, the J end lost 5 bases, and 10 bases lay between the germline ends. The CDR3 here is CASREGSETQYF. In DNA form, the CDR3 reads TGTGCCAGCAGGGAAGGGTCGGAGACCCAGTACTTC.

The J gene is TRBJ2-7, the V gene TRBV6-5; 8 positions agree with TRBD2. The V segment lost 6 bases and the J segment 3 bases; nucleotides outside the gene matches: 7. The CDR3 has 14 residues. Germline loops: CDR1 MNHEY, CDR2 SVGAGI. The CDR3 loop reads CASRYGRGLYEQYF. The CDR3, as DNA: TGTGCCAGCAGGTACGGGAGGGGTCTCTACGAGCAGTACTTC.

This clonotype occurred once. The chain uses TRBV6-5 and TRBJ2-1; D possibly corresponds to TRBD2 (6 bases). Between the trimmed V and J ends, which lost 10 bases and 10 bases, there was a span of 17 bases. Germline V gene lookup returns CDR1 MNHEY and CDR2 SVGAGI. The CDR3 has 12 amino acids. The CDR3 region is CATWMEGREQFF. The CDR3 nucleotides are TGTGCCACCTGGATGGAGGGACGGGAGCAGTTCTTC.